The 24 T cell receptor beta chains below were found in one sample sequenced in a study of T cell responses to AZD1222 COVID-19 vaccine. Clones were read by immunoSEQ multiplex PCR, and TCRdb kept only the in-frame ones, dropping some. This sample has roughly 100,000 clones, with approximately 90% found just once. The specimen comprised peripheral blood, sampled 28 days after the second AZD1222 dose. The receptor source for this set is an adult who received the AZD1222 COVID-19 vaccine.

This clone was seen only a few times. The chain has TRBV9 and TRBJ1-6; D remains unclear. This CDR3 comprises 14 residues. V was pared by 0 bases and J by 8 bases, with 9 bases between. Germline V gives CDR1 SGDLS, CDR2 YYNGEE. CDR3 sequence (DNA): TGTGCCAGCAGCGTAGCGGGCTGGGATTCACCCCTCCACTTT. It specifies CASSVAGWDSPLHF.

The rearrangement joins TRBV28 to TRBJ1-6, with D perhaps TRBD1 (5 bases). This CDR3 is built from 13 residues. Trimming removed 4 bases at V and 8 bases at J, with 9 bases between. The germline CDR1 and CDR2 sequences are MDHEN and SYDVKM. The CDR3 nucleotides are TGTGCCAGCAGTTCTCCGGGACATTCACCCCTCCACTTT. Its protein product is CASSSPGHSPLHF.

The chain uses TRBV6-2 or TRBV6-3 and TRBJ1-4; tentatively, D is TRBD1 (5 bases). In germline, CDR1 is MNHEY, CDR2 SVGEGT. Trimming took off 6 bases at V and 8 bases at J, with 19 bases between the two ends. The CDR3 is made up of 15 amino acids. The CDR3 sequence: CASSPTPGAAEKLFF. CDR3 nucleotides: TGTGCCAGCAGCCCCACCCCCGGGGCAGCCGAAAAACTGTTTTTT.

The J gene is TRBJ1-4, the V gene TRBV3-1 (or the pseudogene TRBV3-2); the D is unclear. Germline CDR1 reads LGHDT; CDR2 reads YNNKEL (reference sequence). V dropped 1 base and J dropped 2 bases, with 2 bases sitting between them. This CDR3 is 13 amino acids long. CDR3 DNA: TGTGCCAGCAGCCAAGCGACTAATGAAAAACTGTTTTTT. Translating gives CASSQATNEKLFF.

The V and J genes are TRBV27 and TRBJ2-7, with D perhaps TRBD2 (6 bases). The CDR3 extends over 14 amino acids. V shed 0 bases and J shed 2 bases, with 8 bases lying between them. Germline assignment: CDR1 MNHEY and CDR2 SMNVEV (reference sequence). For the CDR3, the DNA is TGTGCCAGCAGTTTATCCCCGGGGGCCTACGAGCAGTACTTC. Amino acids: CASSLSPGAYEQYF.

The V gene is TRBV11-2, the J gene TRBJ1-2, with D tentatively TRBD1 (6 bases). Per the germline V gene, CDR1 is SGHAT and CDR2 is FQNNGV. V gave up 6 bases and J gave up 4 bases, with 18 bases separating them. The CDR3 contains 15 residues. The CDR3 DNA reads TGTGCCAGCAGACACACCAGCGGGACAACCTATGGCTACACCTTC. Translating gives CASRHTSGTTYGYTF.

The V call is TRBV20-1, the J call TRBJ1-1; D unclear. Trimming stripped 5 bases from V and 1 base from J, with 5 bases between. This CDR3 region has 11 residues. CDR1 DFQATT and CDR2 SNEGSKA come from the germline V gene (reference sequence). CDR3 sequence: CSAAWNTEAFF. Here the CDR3 DNA reads TGCAGTGCTGCCTGGAACACTGAAGCTTTCTTT.

The chain employs TRBV7-8 and TRBJ1-1; D gene uncertain. Germline CDR1 and CDR2: SGHVS and FQNEAQ. The V gene lost 6 bases and the J gene lost 0 bases, with 11 bases spanning the gap. This CDR3 has 14 amino acids. The CDR3 coding sequence is TGTGCCAGCAGTCTACAGACGGTGAACACTGAAGCTTTCTTT. Amino acids: CASSLQTVNTEAFF.

This chain links TRBV28 with TRBJ2-1; D may be TRBD1 (6 bases). The germline V gene encodes CDR1 MDHEN and CDR2 SYDVKM. The V and J ends lost 5 bases and 13 bases respectively, with 18 bases between them. The CDR3 runs to 13 residues. CDR3 loop: CASSIPGGRGQFF. In DNA form, the CDR3 reads TGTGCCAGCAGTATCCCTGGGGGCCGGGGACAGTTCTTC.

This chain uses TRBV4-1 with TRBJ1-1, with 8 bases fitting TRBD1. Germline assignment: CDR1 MGHRA and CDR2 YSYEKL. J was trimmed by 6 bases and V by 3 bases; bases with no gene match: 9. This CDR3 has 15 residues. The chain's CDR3 is CASSQGGQGGSEAFF. The CDR3 DNA sequence: TGCGCCAGCAGCCAGGGTGGACAGGGCGGGTCTGAAGCTTTCTTT.

The chain employs TRBV7-2 and TRBJ2-7; 14 bases agree with TRBD2. The CDR3 covers 15 residues. With 1 base clipped from V and 10 bases from J, the junction kept 6 bases outside the gene matches. CDR1 and CDR2 from the germline V gene are SGHTA and FQGNSA. The CDR3 DNA reads TGTGCCAGCAGCTTAGAGGGGACTAGCGGGAGAGAACAGTACTTC. The encoded protein is CASSLEGTSGREQYF.

This clone was found a few times. The chain is built from TRBV5-4 and TRBJ2-3, with 12 bases fitting TRBD2. V lost 2 bases to trimming and J lost 0 bases; unmatched junction nucleotides: 10. The V gene's germline CDR1 is SGHNT and CDR2 YYREEE (reference sequence). The CDR3 has 19 amino acids. Here the CDR3 reads CASSFEGLAGGYSTDTQYF. The CDR3 DNA reads as TGTGCCAGCAGCTTTGAGGGGCTAGCGGGAGGGTATAGCACAGATACGCAGTATTTT. Full variable domain (outside the CDR3, taken from reference TRBV5-4 and TRBJ2-3): ETGVTQSPTHLIKTRGQQVTLRCSSQSGHNTVSWYQQALGQGPQFIFQYYREEENGRGNFPPRFSGLQFPNYSSELNVNALELDDSALYLCASSFEGLAGGYSTDTQYFGPGTRLTVL.

V usage is TRBV5-1 and J usage is TRBJ2-2; weak D call: TRBD2 (5 bases). The V and J ends lost 2 bases and 7 bases respectively, with 6 bases between them. Germline V CDR1 and CDR2: SGHRS, YFSETQ. The CDR3 length is 12 residues. Here the CDR3 DNA reads TGCGCCAGCAGCTTAGGAGGCGGGGAGCTGTTTTTT. The encoded protein is CASSLGGGELFF.

This chain uses TRBV14 with TRBJ2-7, with D maybe TRBD1 (5 bases). The ends were cut back, 6 bases at V and 1 base at J, with 10 bases in the middle. The V gene's germline CDR1 is SGHDN and CDR2 FVKESK. This CDR3 comprises 13 residues. The CDR3 region has the DNA TGTGCCAGCAGTCTCGGACATTCCTACGAGCAGTACTTC. Amino acid sequence: CASSLGHSYEQYF. The variable domain in full, with the rest retrieved from reference TRBV14 and TRBJ2-7, is EAGVTQFPSHSVIEKGQTVTLRCDPISGHDNLYWYRRVMGKEIKFLLHFVKESKQDESGMPNNRFLAERTGGTYSTLKVQPAELEDSGVYFCASSLGHSYEQYFGPGTRLTVT.

V and J are TRBV10-3 and TRBJ1-6; D call uncertain. V lost 2 bases, J lost 3 bases, and 5 bases lay in between. Per the germline V gene, CDR1 is ENHRY and CDR2 is SYGVKD. This CDR3 region has 14 residues. The DNA for the CDR3 is TGTGCCATCAGTGAGACAGTCTATAATTCACCCCTCCACTTT. This codes for CAISETVYNSPLHF.

This chain connects TRBV5-4 to TRBJ2-2; D unresolved. The V and J ends lost 6 bases and 1 base respectively, with 13 bases between them. Germline V gene sequence: CDR1 SGHNT, CDR2 YYREEE (reference sequence). The CDR3 contains 15 residues. DNA for the CDR3: TGTGCCAGCACCCTGGGTACAATGAACACCGGGGAGCTGTTTTTT. It is translated as CASTLGTMNTGELFF.

There are a few counts of this clone. The gene calls are TRBV12-3 or TRBV12-4 and TRBJ1-2; TRBD1 is a possible D gene (6 bases). The CDR3 sequence is 11 residues long. V lost 5 bases, J lost 8 bases, and 9 bases lay in between. CDR3 nucleotide sequence: TGTGCCAGCAGTAAGGGGGTCGGCTACACCTTC. It translates to CASSKGVGYTF.

This sequence joins TRBV7-9 and TRBJ2-1; 7 bases are a match to TRBD1. This CDR3 region has 15 residues. V lost 1 base to trimming and J lost 3 bases; unmatched junction nucleotides: 3. Germline V lookup: CDR1 SEHNR, CDR2 FQNEAQ (reference sequence). The CDR3 DNA reads TGTGCCAGCAGCTTAGGGGACAGAGACTACAATGAGCAGTTCTTC. Translating it yields CASSLGDRDYNEQFF.

J is TRBJ1-1 and V is TRBV7-9; 10 bases map to TRBD1. This CDR3 has 14 residues. The V gene end was trimmed by 5 bases and the J gene end by 4 bases; junction bases not matched to a gene: 4. Germline values: CDR1 SEHNR, CDR2 FQNEAQ (reference sequence). CDR3 sequence: CASSPRDRGTEAFF. The CDR3 region has the DNA TGTGCCAGCAGCCCCCGGGACAGGGGCACTGAAGCTTTCTTT.

The chain is built from TRBV4-1 and TRBJ1-5, with D possibly being TRBD1 (5 bases). The CDR3 runs 16 residues. Between the trimmed V and J ends, which lost 0 bases and 1 base, there was a span of 10 bases. Germline V gene sequence: CDR1 MGHRA, CDR2 YSYEKL. CDR3 region: CASSQDTGGSNQPQHF. CDR3 bases: TGCGCCAGCAGCCAAGATACCGGGGGGAGCAATCAGCCCCAGCATTTT.

The gene calls are TRBV27 and TRBJ2-1; 8 positions match TRBD2. After removal of 6 bases from V and 7 bases from J, the junction contained 11 bases not matched to a gene. The V gene's germline CDR1 is MNHEY and CDR2 SMNVEV (reference sequence). There are 15 residues in the CDR3. CDR3 protein: CASSFRSGSRNEQFF. The CDR3 DNA follows: TGTGCCAGCAGCTTCCGAAGCGGGAGTAGGAATGAGCAGTTCTTC.

This chain joins TRBV6-5 and TRBJ1-6, with D possibly matching TRBD1 (6 bases). The CDR3 is 14 amino acids. Trimming took off 6 bases at V and 10 bases at J, with 16 bases between the two ends. Germline V gives CDR1 MNHEY, CDR2 SVGAGI. Written as DNA, the CDR3 is TGTGCCAGCAGCTATACAGGGACGGGGTCACCCCTCCACTTT. Translating gives CASSYTGTGSPLHF.

The chain joins TRBV20-1 to TRBJ1-4, with D possibly being TRBD1 (5 bases). From germline, CDR1 is DFQATT and CDR2 SNEGSKA (reference sequence). Trimming removed 8 bases at V and 5 bases at J, with 9 bases between. This CDR3 is built from 11 residues. The CDR3 bases are TGCAGTTCGGGGGTGAATGAAAAACTGTTTTTT. It is translated as CSSGVNEKLFF.

The chain has TRBV11-3 and TRBJ2-7, with TRBD2 matching 8 bases. The CDR3 has 15 residues. The V and J ends lost 3 bases and 2 bases, in that order; junction bases with no gene match: 6. Germline loops: CDR1 SGHNT, CDR2 YENEEA. The CDR3 DNA sequence: TGTGCCAGCAGCTTGAATAGCGGGACTACCTACGAGCAGTACTTC. It specifies CASSLNSGTTYEQYF.